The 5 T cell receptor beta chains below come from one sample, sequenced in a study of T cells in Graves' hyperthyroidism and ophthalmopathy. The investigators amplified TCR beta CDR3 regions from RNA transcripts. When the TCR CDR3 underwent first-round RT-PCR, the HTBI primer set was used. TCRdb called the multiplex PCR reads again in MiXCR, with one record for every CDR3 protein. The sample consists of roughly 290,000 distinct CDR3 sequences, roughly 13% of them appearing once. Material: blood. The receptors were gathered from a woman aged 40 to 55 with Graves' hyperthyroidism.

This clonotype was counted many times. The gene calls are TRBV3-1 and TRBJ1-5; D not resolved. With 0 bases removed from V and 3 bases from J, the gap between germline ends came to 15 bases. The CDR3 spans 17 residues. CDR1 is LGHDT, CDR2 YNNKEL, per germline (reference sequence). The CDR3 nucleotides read TGTGCCAGCAGCCAAGAGGGGATTGATAGTAACAATCAGCCCCAGCATTTT. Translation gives CASSQEGIDSNNQPQHF.

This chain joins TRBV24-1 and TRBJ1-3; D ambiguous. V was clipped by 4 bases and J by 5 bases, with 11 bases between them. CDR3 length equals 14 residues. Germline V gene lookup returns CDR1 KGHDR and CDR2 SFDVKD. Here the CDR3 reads CATSESDRRNTIYF. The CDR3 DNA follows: TGTGCCACCAGTGAAAGTGACCGTAGAAACACCATATATTTT.

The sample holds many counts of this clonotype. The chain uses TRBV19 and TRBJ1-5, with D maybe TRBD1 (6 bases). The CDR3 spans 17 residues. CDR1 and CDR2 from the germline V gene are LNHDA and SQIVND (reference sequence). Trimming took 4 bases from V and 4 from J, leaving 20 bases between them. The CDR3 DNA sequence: TGTGCCAGTAGTACCGACCGGGACACCCTTGAGAATCAGCCCCAGCATTTT. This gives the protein CASSTDRDTLENQPQHF.

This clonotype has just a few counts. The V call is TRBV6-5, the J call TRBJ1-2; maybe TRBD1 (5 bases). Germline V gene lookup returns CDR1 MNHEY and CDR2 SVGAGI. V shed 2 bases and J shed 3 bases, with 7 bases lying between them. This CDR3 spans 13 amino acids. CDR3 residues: CASSYGADYGYTF. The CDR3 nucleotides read TGTGCCAGCAGTTACGGGGCTGACTATGGCTACACCTTC.

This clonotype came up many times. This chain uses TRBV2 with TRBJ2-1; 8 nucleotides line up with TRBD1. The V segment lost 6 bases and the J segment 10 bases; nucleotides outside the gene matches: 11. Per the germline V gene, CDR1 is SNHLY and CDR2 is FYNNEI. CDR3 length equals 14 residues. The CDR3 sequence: CASSPGTGRQEQFF. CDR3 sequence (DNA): TGTGCCAGCAGCCCCGGGACAGGACGGCAAGAGCAGTTCTTC.